This T cell receptor (beta chain) originates from a study of T cell repertoires in cytomegalovirus infection. Study summary: Based on public TCR beta signatures, there were indications of CMV infection and of a matching HLA type.

CDR1 and CDR2 (germline): MNHEY, SVGAGI. This CDR3 is 14 amino acids long. Between the trimmed V and J ends, which lost 4 bases and 1 base, there was a span of 10 bases. This clonotype was counted ten times or more. The antigen remains unidentified. Notes on the study in general: The ex vivo response showed dominance by HLA-C-restricted CMV-specific TCR beta clonotypes.

TCRdb re-called the reads with MiXCR, one entry per CDR3 protein. The sample holds some 920,000 distinct CDR3 sequences, 31% seen once. The sequences come from cultured CD8+ T cells from PBMCs, collected from culture after CMV antigen stimulation. The clonotype originates from a human donor in good health (CMV status not recorded). Some clones in this sample may be carry-over from other donors' samples. The chain links TRBV6-5 to TRBJ1-1; D perhaps matches TRBD1 (5 bases). This CDR3 reads CASSLTQGNTEAFF. For the CDR3, the DNA is TGTGCCAGCAGTTTAACTCAGGGGAACACTGAAGCTTTCTTT.